Below are 21 T cell receptor beta chains sequenced from a single sample in a study of resident and recirculating memory T cells in vitiligo. The data were produced by immunoSEQ multiplex PCR, yet TCRdb's version contains in-frame clones alone and is incomplete. The sample shows around 70,000 clones, 91% of them seen only once. The specimen sequenced was blood. These receptors all come from a male donor with vitiligo.

This clone was found once. The chain employs TRBV14 and TRBJ2-5; 13 bases match TRBD2. This CDR3 contains 21 residues. V shed 3 bases and J 0 bases; nucleotides not matched to a gene: 16. Germline-derived CDR1 and CDR2 are SGHDN and FVKESK. The DNA for the CDR3 is TGTGCCAGCAGCCATAGTGATTCCCGACTAGCGGGGGGTCCGTACCAAGAGACCCAGTACTTC. It specifies CASSHSDSRLAGGPYQETQYF.

The V and J genes are TRBV2 and TRBJ2-6; tentative D call: TRBD2 (5 bases). This CDR3 comprises 14 residues. The germline CDR1 and CDR2 sequences are SNHLY and FYNNEI. V was pared by 8 bases and J by 0 bases, with 8 bases between. CDR3 in DNA: TGTGCCAGCGGGAGACCCTCTGGGGCCAACGTCCTGACTTTC. Amino acid sequence: CASGRPSGANVLTF.

This sequence joins TRBV12-2 and TRBJ1-3; TRBD1, the D gene given by the table, was not confirmed from the DNA. TRBV12-2 is a pseudogene segment. This CDR3 comprises 16 residues. The CDR3: CASRLEGKTTGNTIYF. The CDR3 DNA reads as TGTGCAAGTCGCTTAGAGGGGAAGACGACTGGAAACACCATATATTTT.

The chain couples TRBV19 to TRBJ1-5, with 10 nucleotides matching TRBD1. This CDR3 region has 14 residues. Germline assignment: CDR1 LNHDA and CDR2 SQIVND (reference sequence). V shed 4 bases and J 6 bases; nucleotides not matched to a gene: 3. The CDR3 nucleotides read TGTGCCAGTAGTACGACAGGGGGCCGTCAGCCCCAGCATTTT. Protein product: CASSTTGGRQPQHF.

This clone was seen just once. J is TRBJ2-2 and V is TRBV19; the D gene is possibly TRBD1 (5 bases). The CDR3 extends over 14 amino acids. Trimming removed 7 bases from V and 6 bases from J, with 15 bases in between. Germline CDR1 LNHDA, CDR2 SQIVND (reference sequence). The CDR3 DNA reads TGTGCCAGTACGATTCAGGGTACCGCCGGGGAGCTGTTTTTT. It is translated as CASTIQGTAGELFF. Filled out from reference TRBV19 and TRBJ2-2, the complete variable domain reads DGGITQSPKYLFRKEGQNVTLSCEQNLNHDAMYWYRQDPGQGLRLIYYSQIVNDFQKGDIAEGYSVSREKKESFPLTVTSAQKNPTAFYLCASTIQGTAGELFFGEGSRLTVL.

This clone occurred once. Within the sample, other DNA sequences also encode this same CDR3. CDR3 region: CASSVGGQGGEQYF. In nucleotides, the CDR3 is TGTGCCAGCAGCGTCGGGGGACAGGGAGGCGAGCAGTACTTC. This rearrangement joins TRBV9 to TRBJ2-7; 9 bases line up with TRBD1. V lost 2 bases, J lost 6 bases, and 6 bases stayed unmatched. The germline CDR1 and CDR2 sequences are SGDLS and YYNGEE. The CDR3 totals 14 residues.

J is TRBJ1-5 and V is TRBV6-5; D uncertain. The CDR3 length is 12 residues. Germline values: CDR1 MNHEY, CDR2 SVGAGI. V was trimmed by 4 bases and J by 3 bases, leaving 4 bases between them. CDR3 sequence reads: CASSSPNQPQHF. CDR3 nucleotides: TGTGCCAGCAGTTCTCCCAATCAGCCCCAGCATTTT.

The chain links TRBV2 to TRBJ2-3; 11 bases are a match to TRBD2. The CDR3 spans 15 residues. The V segment lost 7 bases and the J segment 2 bases; nucleotides outside the gene matches: 5. CDR1 and CDR2 from the germline V gene are SNHLY and FYNNEI. CDR3 in amino acids: CASNGLAGITDTQYF. The CDR3 DNA follows: TGTGCCAGCAACGGACTAGCGGGTATCACAGATACGCAGTATTTT. Complete variable domain (other parts from reference TRBV2 and TRBJ2-3): EPEVTQTPSHQVTQMGQEVILRCVPISNHLYFYWYRQILGQKVEFLVSFYNNEISEKSEIFDDQFSVERPDGSNFTLKIRSTKLEDSAMYFCASNGLAGITDTQYFGPGTRLTVL.

The V and J genes are TRBV7-2 and TRBJ1-5; 7 nucleotides agree with TRBD1. After removal of 4 bases from V and 3 bases from J, the junction contained 6 bases not matched to a gene. This CDR3 has 15 amino acids. Germline V gene data show CDR1 as SGHTA and CDR2 as FQGNSA. This CDR3 reads CASSYMTGSNQPQHF. CDR3 coding DNA: TGTGCCAGCAGCTACATGACAGGGTCCAATCAGCCCCAGCATTTT.

The chain has TRBV4-3 and TRBJ1-1; a possible D gene is TRBD1 (5 bases). Trimming shortened V by 1 base and J by 0 bases, and 12 bases separated the two germline ends. Germline V gene sequence: CDR1 LGHNA, CDR2 YSLEER. The CDR3 loop spans 16 amino acids. As DNA, the CDR3 is TGCGCCAGCAGCCAAGCCGGAGGGACGGTGAACACTGAAGCTTTCTTT. Translating it yields CASSQAGGTVNTEAFF.

The J gene is TRBJ2-7, the V gene TRBV10-3, with 9 nucleotides matching TRBD1. Germline loops: CDR1 ENHRY, CDR2 SYGVKD. V was pared by 6 bases and J by 7 bases, with 13 bases of the junction left unmatched. The CDR3 runs 15 residues. The CDR3 coding sequence is TGTGCCATCAGCCTTAATCCGGGACAGGGCGGGGAGCAGTACTTC. Protein sequence: CAISLNPGQGGEQYF.

The chain recombines TRBV28 with TRBJ1-4; no reliable D call. CDR3 length: 15 amino acids. The germline CDR1 and CDR2 sequences are MDHEN and SYDVKM. Trimming removed 4 bases at V and 4 bases at J, with 13 bases between. This chain's CDR3 is CASSSRDPSNEKLFF. CDR3 nucleotides: TGTGCCAGCAGTTCACGGGATCCTAGTAATGAAAAACTGTTTTTT.

This sequence joins TRBV4-3 and TRBJ1-2; D ambiguous. V lost 1 base and J lost 4, with 16 bases in between. The CDR3 has 16 amino acids. Germline CDR1 reads LGHNA; CDR2 reads YSLEER. CDR3 DNA: TGCGCCAGCAGCCAAGGGCTCCTCTTGGCGGGCTATGGCTACACCTTC. Translation gives CASSQGLLLAGYGYTF.

The chain combines TRBV4-1 with TRBJ1-4, with D maybe TRBD1 (6 bases). The length of the CDR3 is 16 residues. CDR1 and CDR2 from the germline V gene are MGHRA and YSYEKL. Trimming shortened V by 4 bases and J by 0 bases, and 12 bases separated the two germline ends. The CDR3 sequence is CASSPQGPPTNEKLFF. The CDR3 DNA reads as TGCGCCAGCAGCCCGCAGGGGCCGCCAACTAATGAAAAACTGTTTTTT.

This clone was seen just once. The chain employs TRBV7-9 and TRBJ2-7, with 11 bases that match TRBD1. The length of the CDR3 is 14 residues. CDR1 is SEHNR, CDR2 FQNEAQ, per germline (reference sequence). V lost 4 bases to trimming and J lost 7 bases; unmatched junction nucleotides: 6. The CDR3 here is CASSSGTGGFEQYF. DNA of the CDR3: TGTGCCAGCAGCTCCGGGACAGGGGGTTTTGAGCAGTACTTC.

The chain combines TRBV7-2 with TRBJ2-1, with D maybe TRBD2 (6 bases). The V gene's germline CDR1 is SGHTA and CDR2 FQGNSA. The CDR3 consists of 15 residues. The V end was cut by 8 bases, the J end by 0 bases, with 14 bases between. CDR3 protein: CASGLDGSSYNEQFF. The CDR3 nucleotides read TGTGCCAGCGGCCTAGACGGGAGCTCCTACAATGAGCAGTTCTTC.

The chain employs TRBV6-1 and TRBJ1-2, with 8 positions matching TRBD1. V shed 2 bases and J 1 base; nucleotides not matched to a gene: 6. Germline V gene sequence: CDR1 MNHNS, CDR2 SASEGT. CDR3 length: 16 amino acids. CDR3 sequence: CASSEQGARGNYGYTF. The CDR3 nucleotides read TGTGCCAGCAGTGAACAGGGGGCTCGTGGTAACTATGGCTACACCTTC.

The chain links TRBV14 to TRBJ2-5, with 9 bases fitting TRBD2. This CDR3 region has 16 residues. The junction had 9 bases not matched to a gene; V was cut back by 3 bases and J by 4 bases. Germline V gives CDR1 SGHDN, CDR2 FVKESK. CDR3 DNA sequence: TGTGCCAGCAGCCAGGCCCAGCGGGGGGTCGGAGAGACCCAGTACTTC. The encoded protein is CASSQAQRGVGETQYF.

V gene TRBV6-5 combines with J gene TRBJ2-3; 12 nucleotides agree with TRBD2. The germline CDR1 and CDR2 sequences are MNHEY and SVGAGI. V gave up 0 bases and J gave up 4 bases; unmatched junction bases: 2. The CDR3 is 16 amino acids. CDR3 DNA sequence: TGTGCCAGCAGTTACTCGGGGACTAGCGGGTCAGATACGCAGTATTTT. As protein: CASSYSGTSGSDTQYF.

V and J are TRBV15 and TRBJ1-2; D is possibly TRBD1 (5 bases). The V gene's germline CDR1 is LNHNV and CDR2 YYDKDF (reference sequence). V was shortened by 3 bases and J by 4 bases, with 12 bases between the two germline ends. The length of the CDR3 is 14 residues. The CDR3 loop is CATSSRQSVYGYTF. The DNA for the CDR3 is TGTGCCACCAGCAGCCGACAGTCAGTCTATGGCTACACCTTC. The whole variable domain, remainder taken from reference TRBV15 and TRBJ1-2, is DAMVIQNPRYQVTQFGKPVTLSCSQTLNHNVMYWYQQKSSQAPKLLFHYYDKDFNNEADTPDNFQSRRPNTSFCFLDIRSPGLGDTAMYLCATSSRQSVYGYTFGSGTRLTVV.

The rearrangement joins TRBV6-1 to TRBJ1-5; the D is unclear. The CDR3 totals 13 residues. Trimming took 4 bases from V and 5 from J, leaving 9 bases between them. Per the germline V gene, CDR1 is MNHNS and CDR2 is SASEGT. The CDR3 loop reads CASSVNRDQPQHF. As DNA, the CDR3 is TGTGCCAGCAGTGTAAACAGAGATCAGCCCCAGCATTTT.